This T cell receptor (beta chain) appears in the sequencing data of a study of vaccination effects on CD4 cells after COVID-19. General observations from the study: Only a single clone (1 of 255 vaccine-induced clones in healthy vaccinees) cross-reacted with common cold coronaviruses.

With respect to this clone: Its target is unknown.

Clones were sequenced by immunoSEQ multiplex PCR, and TCRdb holds only the in-frame ones, with some missing. The top ten hold over 9.5% of the sample, which has approximately 30,000 clones, roughly two thirds seen once. Viral peptide pools were used in the ViraFEST assay to expand antigen-specific CD4+ T cells, and sequencing came afterward. When roughly eleven days of culture had elapsed, CD4+ T cells were isolated. Among the vaccine recipients, none had a prior SARS-CoV-2 infection, and nucleocapsid antibodies were negative. This CDR3 is built from 14 residues. Trimming took off 0 bases at V and 0 bases at J, with 4 bases between the two ends. In germline, CDR1 is SGHTS, CDR2 YDEGEE.

The sample here was CD4+ T cells from PBMCs cultured with SARS-CoV-2 spike peptides, taken before COVID-19 vaccination. The chain has TRBV5-8 and TRBJ2-4; D ambiguous. The sequence was obtained from a human donor who received a COVID-19 vaccine. The CDR3 DNA reads as TGTGCCAGCAGCTTGGTAGGAGCCAAAAACATTCAGTACTTC. It encodes CASSLVGAKNIQYF.